The present T cell receptor (beta chain) was sequenced within a study of read filtering for tumor transcriptome and immune sequencing. From 400 to 450 ng of RNA, a library with molecular barcoded alpha/delta and beta/gamma adaptors was made. One entry per CDR3 protein results from TCRdb running MiXCR on the reads. Among tens of thousands of distinct CDR3 sequences listed, roughly an eighth were seen once. This clonotype was observed many times. The target antigen is unknown. Bone marrow was sampled from every patient at the time of active disease. Whole-study findings and limits: Approximately 80% of IR-seq clonotypes had one read, totaling 3% to 4.5% of reads; RNA-seq: 74.6% and 44.6%.

Germline V CDR1 and CDR2: LGHDT, YNNKEL (reference sequence). Trimming took 3 bases from V and 5 from J, leaving 16 bases between them. This CDR3 spans 16 amino acids. Specimen: a population of CD138-negative cells sorted from bone marrow. The sequence was obtained from a donor at least 40 years old with multiple myeloma. The chain has TRBV3-1 and TRBJ2-2; perhaps TRBD2 as D (6 bases). This CDR3 reads CASSQEGQVITGELFF. As DNA, the CDR3 is TGTGCCAGCAGCCAGGAGGGCCAGGTTATAACCGGGGAGCTGTTTTTT.